The 12 T cell receptor beta chains listed next were all sequenced from one sample in a study of shared clonotypes between healthy human individuals. Profiling relied on immunoSEQ multiplex PCR, and the TCRdb table lists in-frame clones only, not all of them. This table holds approximately 1.5 million clones, approximately 98.5% found once. Sequencing was performed on naive CD4+ T cells sorted from blood. The subset denotes: CD45RA+ positively selected. The receptors come from a man aged 25 to 40 in good health.

Notes on this clone: The identical CDR3 is also encoded by other nucleotide sequences in the sample. The chain uses TRBV7-2 and TRBJ2-7, with D perhaps matching TRBD1 or TRBD2 (5 bases each). Germline loops: CDR1 SGHTA, CDR2 FQGNSA. The ends were cut back, 5 bases at V and 3 bases at J, with 14 bases in the middle. This CDR3 spans 14 amino acids. CDR3 DNA: TGTGCCAGCAGCCGAACCGGGACCGTCTACGAGCAGTACTTC. Translated: CASSRTGTVYEQYF. Supplemented by reference TRBV7-2 and TRBJ2-7, the full variable domain reads GAGVSQSPSNKVTEKGKDVELRCDPISGHTALYWYRQSLGQGLEFLIYFQGNSAPDKSGLPSDRFSAERTGGSVSTLTIQRTQQEDSAVYLCASSRTGTVYEQYFGPGTRLTVT.

V is TRBV30 and J is TRBJ2-3, with a tentative D call TRBD2 (6 bases). V was cut by 2 bases and J by 4 bases, with 31 bases left in between. Germline CDR1 is GTSNPN and CDR2 is SVGIG (reference sequence). CDR3 length: 20 amino acids. DNA for the CDR3: TGTGCCTGGAGTCCGAATTCTAGGGATTTGGGGGAGGACGGAGCAGATACGCAGTATTTT. Its protein is CAWSPNSRDLGEDGADTQYF.

This clone was seen just once. The rearrangement uses TRBV10-2 and TRBJ2-7, with TRBD1 identical over 11 bases. This CDR3 comprises 16 residues. V lost 6 bases and J lost 4; bases outside the gene matches: 11. Germline V lookup: CDR1 WSHSY, CDR2 SAAADI. As DNA, the CDR3 is TGCGCCAGCAGAACCGGGACAGGGGGTTTCTTGTACGAGCAGTACTTC. This encodes CASRTGTGGFLYEQYF.

V is TRBV5-1 and J is TRBJ2-2, with 8 bases fitting TRBD1. This CDR3 has 16 amino acids. V was clipped by 4 bases and J by 0 bases; unmatched bases: 5. Germline assignment: CDR1 SGHRS and CDR2 YFSETQ. This CDR3 reads CASSPGQATNTGELFF. In nucleotides, the CDR3 is TGCGCCAGCAGCCCGGGACAGGCCACGAACACCGGGGAGCTGTTTTTT.

The rearrangement uses TRBV28 and TRBJ1-2, with TRBD1 identical over 9 bases. The germline CDR1 and CDR2 sequences are MDHEN and SYDVKM. Trimming at V came to 8 bases and at J to 8 bases, leaving 12 bases not matched to a gene. CDR3 size: 14 residues. The CDR3 bases are TGTGCCAGCGGGACACCGGGACAGGGAAACGGCTACACCTTC. Protein: CASGTPGQGNGYTF.

This chain connects TRBV27 to TRBJ1-5; D is perhaps TRBD1 (5 bases). Trimming removed 7 bases at V and 1 base at J, with 23 bases between. Germline V CDR1 and CDR2: MNHEY, SMNVEV (reference sequence). The CDR3 runs 18 residues. CDR3 bases: TGTGCCAGCACGCCCAGGTTTTCGGTTGGGGCCAGCAATCAGCCCCAGCATTTT. It specifies CASTPRFSVGASNQPQHF.

J is TRBJ1-1 and V is TRBV28, with D perhaps TRBD1 (5 bases). V was cut by 2 bases and J by 3 bases, with 13 bases left in between. In germline, CDR1 is MDHEN, CDR2 SYDVKM. This CDR3 is built from 15 residues. The CDR3: CASSLRSGRDTEAFF. CDR3 sequence (DNA): TGTGCCAGCAGTTTAAGGTCAGGGAGGGACACTGAAGCTTTCTTT.

This clone was picked up one time. The genes are TRBV27 and TRBJ2-5; no reliable D call. Trimming shortened V by 3 bases and J by 5 bases, and 13 bases separated the two germline ends. CDR1 and CDR2 from the germline V gene are MNHEY and SMNVEV (reference sequence). The CDR3 consists of 14 residues. DNA of the CDR3: TGTGCCAGCAGTTTGTCACCTGCTTTTGAGACCCAGTACTTC. It translates to CASSLSPAFETQYF.

The gene calls are TRBV7-3 and TRBJ2-1, with 7 bases lining up with TRBD2. Germline trimming cut 5 bases from V and 10 bases from J; bases unmatched to any gene: 8. The length of the CDR3 is 13 residues. CDR1 is SGHTA and CDR2 is FQGTGA in the germline V gene. CDR3 sequence reads: CASSKAGTTEQFF. CDR3 sequence (DNA): TGTGCCAGCAGCAAAGCGGGGACTACGGAGCAGTTCTTC.

The rearrangement links TRBV7-2 to TRBJ2-6; tentative D call: TRBD2 (6 bases). V lost 0 bases and J 10 bases, leaving 10 bases between the germline ends. From germline, CDR1 is SGHTA and CDR2 FQGNSA. This CDR3 has 14 residues. CDR3 nucleotide sequence: TGTGCCAGCAGCTTAGCGTTAGGGACTAACGTCCTGACTTTC. Its translation: CASSLALGTNVLTF. The full variable domain, with the rest looked up from reference TRBV7-2 and TRBJ2-6, is GAGVSQSPSNKVTEKGKDVELRCDPISGHTALYWYRQSLGQGLEFLIYFQGNSAPDKSGLPSDRFSAERTGGSVSTLTIQRTQQEDSAVYLCASSLALGTNVLTFGAGSRLTVL.

The gene calls are TRBV2 and TRBJ1-4, with D uncertain. Germline V gene sequence: CDR1 SNHLY, CDR2 FYNNEI. V was shortened by 6 bases and J by 5 bases, with 7 bases between the two germline ends. The CDR3 loop spans 12 amino acids. CDR3 nucleotide sequence: TGTGCCAGCAGCTGGAGGAATGAAAAACTGTTTTTT. Protein product: CASSWRNEKLFF.

This chain joins TRBV7-2 and TRBJ1-1; D remains unclear. There are 14 residues in the CDR3. The germline CDR1 and CDR2 sequences are SGHTA and FQGNSA. Trimming removed 5 bases at V and 0 bases at J, with 10 bases between. CDR3 DNA sequence: TGTGCCAGCAGCCCCCTACACCTGAACACTGAAGCTTTCTTT. As protein: CASSPLHLNTEAFF.